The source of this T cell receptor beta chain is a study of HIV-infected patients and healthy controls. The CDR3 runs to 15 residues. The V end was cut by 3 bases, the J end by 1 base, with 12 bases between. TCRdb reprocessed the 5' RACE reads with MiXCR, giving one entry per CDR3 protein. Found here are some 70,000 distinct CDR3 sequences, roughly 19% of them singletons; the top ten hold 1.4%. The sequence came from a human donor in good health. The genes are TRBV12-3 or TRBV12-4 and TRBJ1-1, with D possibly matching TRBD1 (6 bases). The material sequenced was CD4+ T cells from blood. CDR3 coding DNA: TGTGCCAGCAGTTTGTACAGGGACGGGAACACTGAAGCTTTCTTT. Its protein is CASSLYRDGNTEAFF.